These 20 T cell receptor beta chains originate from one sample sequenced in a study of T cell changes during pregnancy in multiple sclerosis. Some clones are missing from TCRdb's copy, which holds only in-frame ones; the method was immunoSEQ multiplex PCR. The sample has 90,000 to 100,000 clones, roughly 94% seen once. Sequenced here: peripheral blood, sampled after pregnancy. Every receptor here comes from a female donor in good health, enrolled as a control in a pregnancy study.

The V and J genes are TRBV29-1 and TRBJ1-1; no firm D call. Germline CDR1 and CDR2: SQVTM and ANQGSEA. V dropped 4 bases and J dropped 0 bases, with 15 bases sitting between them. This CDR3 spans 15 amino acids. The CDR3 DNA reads TGCAGCGTTGCCCATCGACTGCAGATGAACACTGAAGCTTTCTTT. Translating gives CSVAHRLQMNTEAFF.

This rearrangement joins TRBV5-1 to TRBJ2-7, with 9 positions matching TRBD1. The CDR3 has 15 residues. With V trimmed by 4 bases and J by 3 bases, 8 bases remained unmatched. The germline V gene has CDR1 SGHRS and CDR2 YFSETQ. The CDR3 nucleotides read TGCGCCAGCAGCCCGGGGGGACAGGGAAGCTACGAGCAGTACTTC. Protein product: CASSPGGQGSYEQYF. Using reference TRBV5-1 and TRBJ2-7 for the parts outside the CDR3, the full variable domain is KAGVTQTPRYLIKTRGQQVTLSCSPISGHRSVSWYQQTPGQGLQFLFEYFSETQRNKGNFPGRFSGRQFSNSRSEMNVSTLELGDSALYLCASSPGGQGSYEQYFGPGTRLTVT.

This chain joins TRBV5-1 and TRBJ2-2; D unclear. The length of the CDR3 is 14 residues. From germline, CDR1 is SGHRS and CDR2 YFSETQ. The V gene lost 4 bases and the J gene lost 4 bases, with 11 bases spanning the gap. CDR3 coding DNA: TGCGCCAGCAGCCCCGAGCCATCCACCGGGGAGCTGTTTTTT. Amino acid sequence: CASSPEPSTGELFF. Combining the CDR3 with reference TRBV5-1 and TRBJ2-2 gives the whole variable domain KAGVTQTPRYLIKTRGQQVTLSCSPISGHRSVSWYQQTPGQGLQFLFEYFSETQRNKGNFPGRFSGRQFSNSRSEMNVSTLELGDSALYLCASSPEPSTGELFFGEGSRLTVL.

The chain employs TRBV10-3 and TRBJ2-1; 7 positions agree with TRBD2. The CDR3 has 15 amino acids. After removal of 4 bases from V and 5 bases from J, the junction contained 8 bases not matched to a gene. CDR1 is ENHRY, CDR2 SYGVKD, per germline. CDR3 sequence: CAISAGASGNNEQFF. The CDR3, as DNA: TGTGCCATCAGTGCTGGGGCTAGCGGAAACAATGAGCAGTTCTTC.

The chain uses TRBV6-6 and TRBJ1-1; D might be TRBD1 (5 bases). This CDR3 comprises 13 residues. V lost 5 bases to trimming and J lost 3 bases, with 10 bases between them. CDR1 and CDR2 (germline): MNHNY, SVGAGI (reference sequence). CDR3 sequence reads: CASSLDSYTEAFF. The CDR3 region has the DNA TGTGCCAGCAGTCTAGACAGCTACACTGAAGCTTTCTTT.

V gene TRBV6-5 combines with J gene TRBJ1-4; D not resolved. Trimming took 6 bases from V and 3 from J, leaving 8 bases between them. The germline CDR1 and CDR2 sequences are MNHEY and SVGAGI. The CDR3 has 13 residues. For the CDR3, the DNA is TGTGCCAGCAGCCCAAATCCTAATGAAAAACTGTTTTTT. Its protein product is CASSPNPNEKLFF.

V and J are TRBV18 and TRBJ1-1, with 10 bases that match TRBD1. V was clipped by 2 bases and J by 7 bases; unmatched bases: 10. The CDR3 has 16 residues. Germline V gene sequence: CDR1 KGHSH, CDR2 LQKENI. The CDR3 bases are TGTGCCAGCTCACCAAGGACAGGGGGTTTTAACGGTGAAGCTTTCTTT. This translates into CASSPRTGGFNGEAFF.

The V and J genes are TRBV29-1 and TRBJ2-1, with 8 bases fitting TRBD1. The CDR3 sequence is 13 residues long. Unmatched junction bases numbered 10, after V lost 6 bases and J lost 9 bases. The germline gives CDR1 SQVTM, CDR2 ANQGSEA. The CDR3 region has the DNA TGCAGCGTCGATGAACCGGGACAGGCTGAGCAGTTCTTC. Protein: CSVDEPGQAEQFF.

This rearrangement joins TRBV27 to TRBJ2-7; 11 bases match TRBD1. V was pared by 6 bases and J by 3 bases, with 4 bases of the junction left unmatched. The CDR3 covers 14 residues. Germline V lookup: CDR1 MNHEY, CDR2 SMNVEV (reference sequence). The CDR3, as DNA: TGTGCCAGCAGCGCCGGGACAGGGGGCTACGAGCAGTACTTC. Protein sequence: CASSAGTGGYEQYF.

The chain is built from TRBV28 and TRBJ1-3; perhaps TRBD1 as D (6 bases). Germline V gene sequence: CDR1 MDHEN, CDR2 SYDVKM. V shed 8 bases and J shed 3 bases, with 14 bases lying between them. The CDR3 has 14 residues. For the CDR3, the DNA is TGTGCCAGCGCCAGGGGTTTGAGTGGAAACACCATATATTTT. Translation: CASARGLSGNTIYF.

The CDR3 DNA is TGTGCCAGCAGTTTATCGGGACTTCTTAACTATGGCTACACCTTC. Translated, it gives CASSLSGLLNYGYTF. This chain uses TRBV27 with TRBJ1-2; a weak D match, TRBD1 (5 bases). This CDR3 is 15 amino acids long. V lost 0 bases to trimming and J lost 1 base, with 9 bases between them. Germline V gives CDR1 MNHEY, CDR2 SMNVEV (reference sequence).

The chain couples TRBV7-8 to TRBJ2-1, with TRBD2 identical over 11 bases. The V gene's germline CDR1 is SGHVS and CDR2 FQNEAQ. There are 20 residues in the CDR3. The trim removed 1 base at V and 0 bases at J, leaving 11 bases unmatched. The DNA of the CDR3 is TGTGCCAGCAGCTTAGATTCGCTAGCGGGGGGCTTTAGCTCCTACAATGAGCAGTTCTTC. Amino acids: CASSLDSLAGGFSSYNEQFF.

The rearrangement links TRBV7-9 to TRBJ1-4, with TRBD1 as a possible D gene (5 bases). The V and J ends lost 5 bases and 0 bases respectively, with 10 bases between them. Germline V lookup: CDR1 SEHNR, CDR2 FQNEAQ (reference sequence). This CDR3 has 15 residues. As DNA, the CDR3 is TGTGCCAGCAGCCTCGACAGTGCAACTAATGAAAAACTGTTTTTT. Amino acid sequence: CASSLDSATNEKLFF.

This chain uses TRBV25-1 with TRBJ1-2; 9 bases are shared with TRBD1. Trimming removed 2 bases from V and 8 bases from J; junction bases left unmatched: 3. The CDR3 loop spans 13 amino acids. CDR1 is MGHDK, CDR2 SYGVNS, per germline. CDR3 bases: TGTGCCAGCAGTGAAACGGGACAGGGCGGCTACACCTTC. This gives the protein CASSETGQGGYTF.

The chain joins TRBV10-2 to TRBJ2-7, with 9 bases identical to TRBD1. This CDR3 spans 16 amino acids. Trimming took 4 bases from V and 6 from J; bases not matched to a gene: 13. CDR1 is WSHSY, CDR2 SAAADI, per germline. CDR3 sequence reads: CASSGLLGQGSGEQYF. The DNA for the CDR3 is TGCGCCAGCAGTGGACTCCTTGGACAGGGGTCGGGCGAGCAGTACTTC.

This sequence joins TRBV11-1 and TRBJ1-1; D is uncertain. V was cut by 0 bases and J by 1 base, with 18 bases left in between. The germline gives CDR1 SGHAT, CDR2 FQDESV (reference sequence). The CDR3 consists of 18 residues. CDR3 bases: TGTGCCAGCAGCTTAGCGTTTCAGGTGGTGTCGAAGAACACTGAAGCTTTCTTT. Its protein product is CASSLAFQVVSKNTEAFF.

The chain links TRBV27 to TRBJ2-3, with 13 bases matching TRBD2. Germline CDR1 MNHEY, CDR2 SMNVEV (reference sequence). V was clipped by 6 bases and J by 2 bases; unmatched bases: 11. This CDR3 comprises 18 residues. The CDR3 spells CASSPSPTSGGATDTQYF. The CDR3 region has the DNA TGTGCCAGCAGCCCCTCCCCTACTAGCGGGGGGGCCACAGATACGCAGTATTTT.

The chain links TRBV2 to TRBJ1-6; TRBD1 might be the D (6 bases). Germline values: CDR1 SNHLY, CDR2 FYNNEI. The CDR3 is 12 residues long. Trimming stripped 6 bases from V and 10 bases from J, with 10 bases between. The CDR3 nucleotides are TGTGCCAGCAGCGCAAGGGGGTCACCCCTCCACTTT. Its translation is CASSARGSPLHF.

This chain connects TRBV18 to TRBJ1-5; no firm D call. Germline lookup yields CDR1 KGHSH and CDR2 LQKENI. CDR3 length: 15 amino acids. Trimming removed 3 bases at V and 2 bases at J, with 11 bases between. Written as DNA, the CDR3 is TGTGCCAGCTCACCGGGAGGGTCTCGCAATCAGCCCCAGCATTTT. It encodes CASSPGGSRNQPQHF.

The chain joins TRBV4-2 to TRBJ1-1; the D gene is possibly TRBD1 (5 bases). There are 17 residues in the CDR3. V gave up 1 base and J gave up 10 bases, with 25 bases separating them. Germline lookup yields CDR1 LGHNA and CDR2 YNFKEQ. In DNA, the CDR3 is TGTGCCAGCAGCCAAGTAGACCGCGAGGGACTGACCTTTGTAGCTTTCTTT. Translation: CASSQVDREGLTFVAFF.